This T cell receptor beta chain appears in the sequencing data of a study of shared clonotypes between healthy human individuals. Deep level was the assay's run setting. The repertoire was sequenced with immunoSEQ multiplex PCR; TCRdb's copy has only in-frame clones and lacks some. Of roughly 450,000 clones in the sample, less than 85% were seen once. There were no recent acute infections or vaccinations among the donors, who were healthy HIV-negative adults. Every contributor of samples was a Caucasian grown-up residing in Nashville, Tennessee. Unsorted samples drew genomic DNA from 100 million or so PBMCs. Germline V gene data show CDR1 as SGHNT and CDR2 as YYREEE (reference sequence). This CDR3 comprises 18 residues. Trimming stripped 0 bases from V and 1 base from J, with 17 bases between.

The V call is TRBV5-4, the J call TRBJ2-1; D possibly uses TRBD1 or TRBD2 (5 bases each). The sequence came from a woman in her forties in good health. Some clones in this sample may be carry-over from other donors' samples. Input material: PBMCs. This CDR3 is CASSLDLAGAGSYNEQFF. Here the CDR3 DNA reads TGTGCCAGCAGCTTGGACCTAGCCGGGGCTGGGTCCTACAATGAGCAGTTCTTC.